The rows below give T cell receptor beta chains drawn from one sample of a study of OX40 agonist ivuxolimab in advanced cancers. Generated by immunoSEQ multiplex PCR, the TCRdb table keeps only in-frame clones and is missing some. Of 20,000 to 25,000 clones in the sample, 85% to 90% were seen once. This specimen consisted of CD4+ or CD8+ T cells sorted from blood, obtained in a trial of the OX40 agonist ivuxolimab. These TCRs come from an adult with an advanced solid tumor such as melanoma, head and neck, liver or kidney cancer. Both conserved end residues are part of each CDR3. The D gene is left open where the match is weak. Only some rows state a clone size, as once, few, many or a class for expanded clones.

CDR3 protein: CASSLAETSVGTQYF
CDR3 DNA: TGTGCCAGCAGCTTAGCGGAGACTAGCGTGGGGACCCAGTACTTC
V gene: TRBV11-1
D gene: TRBD2
clone size: .
J gene: TRBJ2-5

CDR3 protein: CATSRGRGLTYNEQFF
CDR3 DNA: TGTGCCACCAGCAGAGGGCGGGGTTTAACCTACAATGAGCAGTTCTTC
V gene: TRBV15
D gene: .
clone size: .
J gene: TRBJ2-1

CDR3 protein: CASSLRGGSNTGELFF
CDR3 DNA: TGTGCCAGCAGCCTTAGGGGAGGGTCGAACACCGGGGAGCTGTTTTTT
V gene: TRBV6-6
D gene: TRBD2
clone size: .
J gene: TRBJ2-2

CDR3 protein: CASSPGVVDYPLYNEQFF
CDR3 DNA: TGCGCCAGCAGCCCCGGGGTTGTGGACTACCCTCTGTACAATGAGCAGTTCTTC
V gene: TRBV5-1
D gene: .
clone size: .
J gene: TRBJ2-1

CDR3 protein: CASSQGGLNQPQHF
CDR3 DNA: TGTGCCAGCAGTCAGGGGGGGCTTAATCAGCCCCAGCATTTT
V gene: TRBV11-3
D gene: TRBD1
clone size: .
J gene: TRBJ1-5

CDR3 protein: CASSYSSSGRSYEQYF
CDR3 DNA: TGTGCCAGCAGTTACTCTTCCAGTGGACGCTCCTACGAGCAGTACTTC
V gene: TRBV6-5
D gene: .
clone size: .
J gene: TRBJ2-7

CDR3 protein: CSVEDRTLVDTFF
CDR3 DNA: TGCAGCGTTGAAGATCGGACTCTGGTAGATACTTTCTTT
V gene: TRBV29-1
D gene: .
clone size: few
J gene: TRBJ1-1

CDR3 protein: CASSLGQETQYF
CDR3 DNA: TGTGCCAGCAGCTTGGGCCAAGAGACCCAGTACTTC
V gene: TRBV7-9
D gene: .
clone size: .
J gene: TRBJ2-5

CDR3 protein: CASTNIGARENTEAFF
CDR3 DNA: TGTGCCAGCACCAACATTGGGGCCCGGGAAAACACTGAAGCTTTCTTT
V gene: TRBV5-6
D gene: .
clone size: .
J gene: TRBJ1-1

CDR3 protein: CASSQRADPYGYTF
CDR3 DNA: TGTGCCAGCAGCCAACGGGCAGATCCTTATGGCTACACCTTC
V gene: TRBV16
D gene: .
clone size: .
J gene: TRBJ1-2

CDR3 protein: CASSYVSTGELFF
CDR3 DNA: TGTGCCAGCAGTTACGTTTCCACCGGGGAGCTGTTTTTT
V gene: TRBV6-5
D gene: .
clone size: .
J gene: TRBJ2-2

CDR3 protein: CASREGYREGGEQYF
CDR3 DNA: TGTGCCAGCAGGGAAGGGTACAGGGAAGGGGGCGAGCAGTACTTC
V gene: TRBV5-6
D gene: .
clone size: .
J gene: TRBJ2-7

CDR3 protein: CASSPGQGRNIQYF
CDR3 DNA: TGTGCCAGCAGTCCAGGACAGGGGAGGAACATTCAGTACTTC
V gene: TRBV27
D gene: TRBD1
clone size: .
J gene: TRBJ2-4

CDR3 protein: CASSPSGTSDQPQHF
CDR3 DNA: TGTGCCAGCAGCCCTTCGGGGACTTCGGATCAGCCCCAGCATTTT
V gene: TRBV9
D gene: .
clone size: .
J gene: TRBJ1-5

CDR3 protein: CASSIETAGYTF
CDR3 DNA: TGTGCCAGTAGTATAGAAACAGCTGGCTACACCTTC
V gene: TRBV19
D gene: .
clone size: once
J gene: TRBJ1-2

CDR3 protein: CASSGGSYNEQFF
CDR3 DNA: TGCGCCAGCAGTGGAGGCAGCTACAATGAGCAGTTCTTC
V gene: TRBV10-2
D gene: .
clone size: .
J gene: TRBJ2-1

CDR3 protein: CASRNHGRSSYNEQFF
CDR3 DNA: TGTGCCAGCAGGAATCATGGGAGAAGCTCCTACAATGAGCAGTTCTTC
V gene: TRBV27
D gene: .
clone size: .
J gene: TRBJ2-1

CDR3 protein: CASSLVSSYEQYF
CDR3 DNA: TGTGCCAGCAGCTTGGTGTCTTCCTACGAGCAGTACTTC
V gene: TRBV5-4
D gene: .
clone size: .
J gene: TRBJ2-7

CDR3 protein: CASSLRGTKGKGDYGYTF
CDR3 DNA: TGTGCCAGTAGTCTCCGGGGGACCAAAGGAAAGGGTGACTATGGCTACACCTTC
V gene: TRBV19
D gene: .
clone size: .
J gene: TRBJ1-2

CDR3 protein: CASSQGGTEAFF
CDR3 DNA: TGTGCCAGCAGTCAAGGGGGGACTGAAGCTTTCTTT
V gene: TRBV9
D gene: .
clone size: few
J gene: TRBJ1-1

CDR3 protein: CASSSKGGDRTDTQYF
CDR3 DNA: TGTGCCAGCAGCTCAAAGGGGGGGGACCGCACAGATACGCAGTATTTT
V gene: TRBV21-1
D gene: .
clone size: few
J gene: TRBJ2-3

CDR3 protein: CASSLPVGAVETQYF
CDR3 DNA: TGTGCCAGCAGCCTCCCGGTGGGGGCGGTAGAGACCCAGTACTTC
V gene: TRBV7-9
D gene: .
clone size: few
J gene: TRBJ2-5

CDR3 protein: CASSRSGANVLTF
CDR3 DNA: TGTGCCAGTTCCCGGTCGGGGGCCAACGTCCTGACTTTC
V gene: TRBV19
D gene: .
clone size: .
J gene: TRBJ2-6